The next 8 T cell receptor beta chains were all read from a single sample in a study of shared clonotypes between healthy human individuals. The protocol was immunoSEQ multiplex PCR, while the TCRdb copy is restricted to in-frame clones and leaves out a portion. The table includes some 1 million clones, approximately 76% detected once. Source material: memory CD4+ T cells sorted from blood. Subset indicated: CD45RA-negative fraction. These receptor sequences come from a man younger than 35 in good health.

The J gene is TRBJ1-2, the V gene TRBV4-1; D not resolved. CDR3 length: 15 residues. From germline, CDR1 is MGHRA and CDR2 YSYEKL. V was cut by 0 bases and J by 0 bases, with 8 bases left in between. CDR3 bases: TGCGCCAGCAGCCAAGATGAGGCCACTAACTATGGCTACACCTTC. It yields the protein CASSQDEATNYGYTF.

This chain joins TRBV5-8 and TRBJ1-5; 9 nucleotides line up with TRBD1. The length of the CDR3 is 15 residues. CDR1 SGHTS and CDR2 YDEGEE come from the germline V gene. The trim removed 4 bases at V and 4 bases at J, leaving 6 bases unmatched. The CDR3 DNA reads TGTGCCAGCAGCGTAGGGACAGGGATTAATCAGCCCCAGCATTTT. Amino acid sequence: CASSVGTGINQPQHF.

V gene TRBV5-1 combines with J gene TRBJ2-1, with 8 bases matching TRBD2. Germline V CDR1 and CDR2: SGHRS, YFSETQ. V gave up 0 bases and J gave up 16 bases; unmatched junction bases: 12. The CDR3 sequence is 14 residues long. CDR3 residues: CASSLAAGAQILFF. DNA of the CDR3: TGCGCCAGCAGCTTGGCAGCGGGGGCGCAAATCCTATTCTTC.

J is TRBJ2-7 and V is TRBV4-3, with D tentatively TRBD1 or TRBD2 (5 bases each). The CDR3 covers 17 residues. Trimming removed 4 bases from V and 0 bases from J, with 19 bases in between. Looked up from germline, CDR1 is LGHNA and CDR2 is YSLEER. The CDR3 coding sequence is TGCGCCAGCAGCCGCCAGCTCGGGACCGGAAACTCCTACGAGCAGTACTTC. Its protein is CASSRQLGTGNSYEQYF.

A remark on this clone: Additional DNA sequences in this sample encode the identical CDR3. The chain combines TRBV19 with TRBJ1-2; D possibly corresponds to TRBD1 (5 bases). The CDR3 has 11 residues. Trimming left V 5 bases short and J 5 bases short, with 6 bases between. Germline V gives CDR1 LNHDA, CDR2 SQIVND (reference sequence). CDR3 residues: CASSGGYGYTF. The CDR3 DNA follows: TGTGCCAGTAGTGGGGGGTATGGCTACACCTTC.

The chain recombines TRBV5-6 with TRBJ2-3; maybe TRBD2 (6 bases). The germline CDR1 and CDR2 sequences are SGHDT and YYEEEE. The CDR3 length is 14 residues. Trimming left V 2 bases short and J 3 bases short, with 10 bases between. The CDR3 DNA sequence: TGTGCCAGCAGCTTTGGCGGGGTTACAGATACGCAGTATTTT. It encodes CASSFGGVTDTQYF.

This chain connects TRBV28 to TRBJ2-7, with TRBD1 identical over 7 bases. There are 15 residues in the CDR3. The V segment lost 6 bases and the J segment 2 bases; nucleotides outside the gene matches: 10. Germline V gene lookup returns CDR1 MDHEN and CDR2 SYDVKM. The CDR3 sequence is CASRTYGQVAYEQYF. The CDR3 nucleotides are TGTGCCAGCAGGACCTATGGACAGGTGGCCTACGAGCAGTACTTC.

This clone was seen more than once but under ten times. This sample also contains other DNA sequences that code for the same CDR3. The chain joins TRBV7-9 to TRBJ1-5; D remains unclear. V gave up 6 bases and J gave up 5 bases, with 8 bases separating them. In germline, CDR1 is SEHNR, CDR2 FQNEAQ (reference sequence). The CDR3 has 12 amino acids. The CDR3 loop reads CASSPSDQPQHF. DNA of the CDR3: TGTGCCAGCAGTCCCAGTGATCAGCCCCAGCATTTT. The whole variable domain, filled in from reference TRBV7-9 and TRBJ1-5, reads DTGVSQNPRHKITKRGQNVTFRCDPISEHNRLYWYRQTLGQGPEFLTYFQNEAQLEKSRLLSDRFSAERPKGSFSTLEIQRTEQGDSAMYLCASSPSDQPQHFGDGTRLSIL.